The 25 T cell receptor beta chains given below trace back to one sample, sequenced in a study of cytomegalovirus exposure and HLA in healthy donors. The PCR contained 60 Vbeta and 13 Jbeta primers. TCRdb's table, derived via immunoSEQ multiplex PCR, lists solely in-frame clones and lacks some. Found here are about 64,000 clones, under 80% of them singletons; the top ten hold less than 15%. The sample consisted of PBMCs. These receptors originate from a male donor in good health and CMV-seropositive.

This sequence joins TRBV7-9 and TRBJ1-2; perhaps TRBD1 as D (5 bases). CDR3 length: 14 residues. Trimming shortened V by 3 bases and J by 5 bases, and 13 bases separated the two germline ends. Germline loops: CDR1 SEHNR, CDR2 FQNEAQ (reference sequence). In DNA form, the CDR3 reads TGTGCCAGCAGCTTCGGAGACAGAGGTTATGGCTACACCTTC. It codes for CASSFGDRGYGYTF.

This chain connects TRBV29-1 to TRBJ2-2, with 11 bases aligning to TRBD1. Looked up from germline, CDR1 is SQVTM and CDR2 is ANQGSEA. The ends lost 4 bases at V and 6 bases at J; junction bases unmatched: 1. The CDR3 totals 13 residues. CDR3 residues: CSVGDRGAGELFF. The CDR3 DNA follows: TGCAGCGTTGGGGACAGGGGGGCCGGGGAGCTGTTTTTT.

V and J are TRBV4-3 and TRBJ1-6; D gene unclear. The ends were cut back, 0 bases at V and 1 base at J, with 13 bases in the middle. The CDR3 totals 18 residues. Germline CDR1 reads LGHNA; CDR2 reads YSLEER. Here the CDR3 reads CASSQDHRFESYNSPLHF. CDR3 sequence (DNA): TGCGCCAGCAGCCAAGATCATCGGTTCGAGTCCTATAATTCACCCCTCCACTTT.

This clone was detected only a few times. The chain recombines TRBV18 with TRBJ2-5; 9 nucleotides line up with TRBD2. Germline loops: CDR1 KGHSH, CDR2 LQKENI. This CDR3 has 15 amino acids. J was trimmed by 11 bases and V by 3 bases; bases with no gene match: 13. The CDR3: CASSPTRTSVVEQYF. The CDR3 DNA sequence: TGTGCCAGCTCACCTACCAGGACTAGCGTCGTTGAGCAGTACTTC.

This clone occurred a few times. The rearrangement uses TRBV2 and TRBJ1-5, with unresolved D. Germline-derived CDR1 and CDR2 are SNHLY and FYNNEI. The CDR3 has 14 residues. The germline V and J ends were trimmed by 7 bases and 6 bases, with 16 bases remaining between them. The CDR3 reads CASNVPSRGQPQHF. In DNA, the CDR3 is TGTGCCAGCAATGTTCCTAGCCGAGGTCAGCCCCAGCATTTT.

This clone was recorded a few times. CDR3 region: CASSLDNSYGYTF. CDR3 coding DNA: TGCGCCAGCAGCTTGGACAACAGCTATGGCTACACCTTC. The rearrangement links TRBV5-1 to TRBJ1-2; D unresolved. The CDR3 has 13 residues. Trimming removed 0 bases from V and 4 bases from J, with 7 bases in between. Germline V gene sequence: CDR1 SGHRS, CDR2 YFSETQ.

This clone has just a few counts. The V gene is TRBV5-4, the J gene TRBJ2-6; 8 bases are shared with TRBD2. The CDR3 loop spans 18 amino acids. With 3 bases clipped from V and 3 bases from J, the junction kept 11 bases outside the gene matches. CDR1 is SGHNT, CDR2 YYREEE, per germline (reference sequence). The CDR3 protein is CASSSRRAGVSGANVLTF. The CDR3 DNA follows: TGTGCCAGCAGCTCGAGACGAGCGGGAGTAAGTGGGGCCAACGTCCTGACTTTC.

J is TRBJ1-2 and V is TRBV7-2; D ambiguous. From germline, CDR1 is SGHTA and CDR2 FQGNSA. The germline V and J ends were trimmed by 0 bases and 4 bases, with 3 bases remaining between them. The CDR3 runs 12 residues. The DNA of the CDR3 is TGTGCCAGCAGCTTAGCCGGCTATGGCTACACCTTC. Translation gives CASSLAGYGYTF.

Details on this clone: A junction end diverges from the germline sequence, so it may reflect a read error. This sequence joins TRBV5-6 and TRBJ2-4; 10 bases map to TRBD1. This CDR3 is built from 17 residues. Germline V gives CDR1 SGHDT, CDR2 YYEEEE. CDR3 nucleotides: TGTGCCGGCAGCTTGGAGGGACAGGGGAGTAGAGGGAACATTCAGTACTTC. As protein: CAGSLEGQGSRGNIQYF.

This chain joins TRBV9 and TRBJ2-5, with 8 bases aligning to TRBD2. The CDR3 totals 16 residues. The ends lost 3 bases at V and 5 bases at J; junction bases unmatched: 12. Germline V gene data show CDR1 as SGDLS and CDR2 as YYNGEE. The CDR3 sequence: CASSGGGLASGETQYF. The CDR3 DNA reads as TGTGCCAGCAGCGGAGGAGGACTAGCCTCCGGGGAGACCCAGTACTTC.

Relative to its sample, this clone is medium-sized (0.01 to 0.1%). The chain uses TRBV2 and TRBJ2-3, with 11 bases aligning to TRBD2. V shed 6 bases and J 3 bases; nucleotides not matched to a gene: 26. Germline assignment: CDR1 SNHLY and CDR2 FYNNEI. CDR3 length equals 22 residues. Here the CDR3 DNA reads TGTGCCAGCAGGCCGGGACTAGCGGACCCTTACCTACTTGGAGAAGGGACAGATACGCAGTATTTT. It yields the protein CASRPGLADPYLLGEGTDTQYF.

This clone was observed a handful of times. The V and J genes are TRBV6-4 and TRBJ1-2, with D possibly matching TRBD1 (5 bases). Trimming cost V 2 bases and J 4 bases, with 8 bases left between them. The CDR3 spans 13 residues. CDR1 and CDR2 (germline): MRHNA, SNTAGT. The CDR3 DNA reads as TGTGCCAGCAGTGACGGGGGGAGCTATGGCTACACCTTC. It yields the protein CASSDGGSYGYTF.

This clone has only one observation. This sequence joins TRBV11-3 and TRBJ2-1; 7 nucleotides line up with TRBD1. The V gene end was trimmed by 4 bases and the J gene end by 5 bases; junction bases not matched to a gene: 8. Germline-derived CDR1 and CDR2 are SGHNT and YENEEA. This CDR3 spans 15 amino acids. The CDR3 bases are TGTGCCAGCAGCTGGGACAGCCGAGGGGACAATGAGCAGTTCTTC. Translating gives CASSWDSRGDNEQFF.

This chain joins TRBV29-1 and TRBJ1-5; D is perhaps TRBD1 (5 bases). This CDR3 has 13 amino acids. Per the germline V gene, CDR1 is SQVTM and CDR2 is ANQGSEA. V was trimmed by 3 bases and J by 2 bases, leaving 8 bases between them. Here the CDR3 reads CSVEGRGNQPQHF. The CDR3 coding sequence is TGCAGCGTTGAGGGCAGGGGCAATCAGCCCCAGCATTTT. The full variable domain, its missing parts supplied by reference TRBV29-1 and TRBJ1-5, is SAVISQKPSRDICQRGTSLTIQCQVDSQVTMMFWYRQQPGQSLTLIATANQGSEATYESGFVIDKFPISRPNLTFSTLTVSNMSPEDSSIYLCSVEGRGNQPQHFGDGTRLSIL.

This chain joins TRBV7-2 and TRBJ2-3; 11 bases agree with TRBD2. The trim removed 3 bases at V and 1 base at J, leaving 9 bases unmatched. CDR1 and CDR2 (germline): SGHTA, FQGNSA. The length of the CDR3 is 18 residues. CDR3 residues: CASSFYSGRARGTDTQYF. In DNA, the CDR3 is TGTGCCAGCAGCTTCTATAGCGGGAGGGCCCGTGGCACAGATACGCAGTATTTT.

This chain uses TRBV19 with TRBJ1-5; maybe TRBD1 (5 bases). V was clipped by 7 bases and J by 0 bases, with 22 bases between them. This CDR3 has 18 residues. The germline V gene has CDR1 LNHDA and CDR2 SQIVND (reference sequence). Here the CDR3 DNA reads TGTGCCAGTAAAAGGCCAGGGAAACCCTCCCATAGCAATCAGCCCCAGCATTTT. Translation: CASKRPGKPSHSNQPQHF. Variable domain in full (rest from reference TRBV19 and TRBJ1-5): DGGITQSPKYLFRKEGQNVTLSCEQNLNHDAMYWYRQDPGQGLRLIYYSQIVNDFQKGDIAEGYSVSREKKESFPLTVTSAQKNPTAFYLCASKRPGKPSHSNQPQHFGDGTRLSIL.

V is TRBV5-1 and J is TRBJ2-1; D might be TRBD1 (5 bases). Germline V gene sequence: CDR1 SGHRS, CDR2 YFSETQ. There are 16 residues in the CDR3. Trimming pared 0 bases from V and 7 bases from J, leaving 17 bases between. The CDR3 bases are TGCGCCAGCAGCTTGGCCGAAGGGCCCCCAGGGAATGAGCAGTTCTTC. This encodes CASSLAEGPPGNEQFF. Combining the CDR3 with reference TRBV5-1 and TRBJ2-1 gives the whole variable domain KAGVTQTPRYLIKTRGQQVTLSCSPISGHRSVSWYQQTPGQGLQFLFEYFSETQRNKGNFPGRFSGRQFSNSRSEMNVSTLELGDSALYLCASSLAEGPPGNEQFFGPGTRLTVL.

This clone was observed a few times. This chain joins TRBV4-1 and TRBJ1-5; TRBD1 matches 7 bases. The CDR3 has 16 amino acids. Trimming cost V 2 bases and J 5 bases; bases outside gene matches: 9. CDR1 and CDR2 from the germline V gene are MGHRA and YSYEKL. The CDR3 loop is CASSQSRTGSDQPQHF. Here the CDR3 DNA reads TGCGCCAGCAGCCAATCACGGACAGGCTCGGATCAGCCCCAGCATTTT.

In DNA, the CDR3 is TGTGCCAGCAGCTTAGAGGGGGGAGGGCGGAACACTGAAGCTTTCTTT. It yields the protein CASSLEGGGRNTEAFF. The chain is built from TRBV7-9 and TRBJ1-1, with a tentative D call TRBD1 (6 bases). The CDR3 is 16 residues long. Trimming stripped 1 base from V and 1 base from J, with 13 bases between. The germline V gene has CDR1 SEHNR and CDR2 FQNEAQ (reference sequence).

The chain employs TRBV9 and TRBJ2-5, with D hard to call. Between the trimmed V and J ends, which lost 3 bases and 2 bases, there was a span of 14 bases. The germline gives CDR1 SGDLS, CDR2 YYNGEE. The CDR3 has 15 amino acids. The CDR3, as DNA: TGTGCCAGCAGCGGGTTGGGCAGAGCACAAGAGACCCAGTACTTC. Translated: CASSGLGRAQETQYF.

The rearrangement uses TRBV5-1 and TRBJ1-1; D possibly corresponds to TRBD1 (6 bases). This CDR3 region has 14 residues. Trimming left V 4 bases short and J 5 bases short, with 15 bases between. Germline V gene data show CDR1 as SGHRS and CDR2 as YFSETQ. The CDR3 spells CASSPVGGGTEAFF. CDR3 coding DNA: TGCGCCAGCAGCCCGGTAGGGGGGGGAACTGAAGCTTTCTTT.

This clone was picked up a small number of times. CDR3 residues: CASRPTSGRPQGQFF. The CDR3 DNA reads as TGTGCCAGCAGGCCCACTAGCGGGAGGCCCCAGGGGCAGTTCTTC. J is TRBJ2-1 and V is TRBV27, with 12 positions matching TRBD2. The CDR3 length is 15 residues. Germline V gene lookup returns CDR1 MNHEY and CDR2 SMNVEV (reference sequence). J gave up 12 bases and V 6 bases, and 12 bases lay outside the gene matches.

The rearrangement links TRBV18 to TRBJ2-3; 7 bases align to TRBD2. The CDR3 contains 16 residues. J was trimmed by 2 bases and V by 0 bases; bases with no gene match: 5. Germline CDR1 is KGHSH and CDR2 is LQKENI. The CDR3 DNA is TGTGCCAGCTCACCACCCGGGGCGGGGGACACAGATACGCAGTATTTT. As protein: CASSPPGAGDTDTQYF.

V is TRBV5-1 and J is TRBJ2-2; tentative D call: TRBD1 (6 bases). The CDR3 extends over 16 amino acids. Germline lookup yields CDR1 SGHRS and CDR2 YFSETQ. With 3 bases removed from V and 6 bases from J, the gap between germline ends came to 18 bases. CDR3 amino acids: CASSWEGQGFAGELFF. CDR3 coding DNA: TGCGCCAGCAGCTGGGAAGGGCAGGGGTTCGCCGGGGAGCTGTTTTTT.

This chain joins TRBV5-5 and TRBJ2-6; 9 bases are shared with TRBD1. V lost 1 base, J lost 4 bases, and 9 bases stayed unmatched. Germline CDR1 and CDR2: SGHKS and YYEKEE (reference sequence). This CDR3 region has 18 residues. CDR3 bases: TGTGCCAGCAGCTTGCAGGGACAGGGAGTATTAGGGGCCAACGTCCTGACTTTC. Translated: CASSLQGQGVLGANVLTF.